Shown below are 30 T cell receptor beta chains from a single sample sequenced in a study of cytomegalovirus exposure and HLA in healthy donors. Repertoires were generated with immunoSEQ multiplex PCR, while TCRdb's copy carries only in-frame clones and drops some. The sample has 150,000 to 200,000 clones; roughly 91% are singletons. Source material: PBMCs. These receptors all stem from a woman aged 18 to 35 in good health and CMV-seropositive.

The rearrangement joins TRBV7-2 to TRBJ2-7; 10 bases fit TRBD1. This CDR3 spans 16 amino acids. Germline loops: CDR1 SGHTA, CDR2 FQGNSA. V dropped 5 bases and J dropped 3; count of bases not matched to a gene: 10. Written as DNA, the CDR3 is TGTGCCAGCAGCCTAACTGACAGGGGGCAAGGCTACGAGCAGTACTTC. The encoded protein is CASSLTDRGQGYEQYF.

The chain combines TRBV11-3 with TRBJ2-7; D not resolved. CDR1 and CDR2 from the germline V gene are SGHNT and YENEEA. The CDR3 has 9 amino acids. Deletions cut 8 bases from V and 5 bases from J, with 4 bases between. CDR3 bases: TGTGCCAGCCTCCACGAGCAGTACTTC. Its translation is CASLHEQYF.

The gene calls are TRBV7-2 and TRBJ2-3; D call uncertain. This CDR3 has 14 residues. Trimming left V 5 bases short and J 8 bases short, with 17 bases between. CDR1 is SGHTA, CDR2 FQGNSA, per germline. The CDR3 DNA is TGTGCCAGCAGCCCCCCTGGCGGCCTTATTACGCAGTATTTT. Its protein product is CASSPPGGLITQYF.

This chain joins TRBV9 and TRBJ2-6; D is perhaps TRBD1 (6 bases). This CDR3 has 16 amino acids. Trimming pared 5 bases from V and 0 bases from J, leaving 12 bases between. Germline CDR1 is SGDLS and CDR2 is YYNGEE. CDR3 DNA sequence: TGTGCCAGCAGGGGGGCGAGGCCCTCTGGGGCCAACGTCCTGACTTTC. Its protein is CASRGARPSGANVLTF. Looking up the rest from reference TRBV9 and TRBJ2-6 gives the full variable domain: DSGVTQTPKHLITATGQRVTLRCSPRSGDLSVYWYQQSLDQGLQFLIQYYNGEERAKGNILERFSAQQFPDLHSELNLSSLELGDSALYFCASRGARPSGANVLTFGAGSRLTVL.

The V gene is TRBV28, the J gene TRBJ2-1; possibly TRBD1 for D (6 bases). V shed 6 bases and J shed 5 bases, with 17 bases lying between them. The CDR3 is made up of 15 amino acids. Per the germline V gene, CDR1 is MDHEN and CDR2 is SYDVKM. Here the CDR3 reads CASRGAVPKNNEQFF. The CDR3 DNA follows: TGTGCCAGCAGGGGGGCGGTTCCAAAGAACAATGAGCAGTTCTTC. The whole variable domain, filled in from reference TRBV28 and TRBJ2-1, reads DVKVTQSSRYLVKRTGEKVFLECVQDMDHENMFWYRQDPGLGLRLIYFSYDVKMKEKGDIPEGYSVSREKKERFSLILESASTNQTSMYLCASRGAVPKNNEQFFGPGTRLTVL.

V usage is TRBV7-2 and J usage is TRBJ2-3; possible D gene TRBD1, 6 bases. Germline V gene sequence: CDR1 SGHTA, CDR2 FQGNSA. The CDR3 is 15 amino acids. V was clipped by 2 bases and J by 1 base, with 10 bases between them. The CDR3 reads CASSLSQGGTDTQYF. CDR3 sequence (DNA): TGTGCCAGCAGCTTATCACAGGGAGGCACAGATACGCAGTATTTT. The full variable domain, its missing parts supplied by reference TRBV7-2 and TRBJ2-3, is GAGVSQSPSNKVTEKGKDVELRCDPISGHTALYWYRQSLGQGLEFLIYFQGNSAPDKSGLPSDRFSAERTGGSVSTLTIQRTQQEDSAVYLCASSLSQGGTDTQYFGPGTRLTVL.

This clone was seen at least ten times. This chain links TRBV30 with TRBJ2-7; 7 bases line up with TRBD1. Germline lookup yields CDR1 GTSNPN and CDR2 SVGIG (reference sequence). This CDR3 is 12 amino acids long. V dropped 0 bases and J dropped 4; count of bases not matched to a gene: 0. The CDR3 protein is CAWSVGQYEQYF. DNA for the CDR3: TGTGCCTGGAGTGTGGGACAGTACGAGCAGTACTTC.

This sequence joins TRBV11-3 and TRBJ1-4; no firm D call. Germline CDR1 reads SGHNT; CDR2 reads YENEEA. Trimming left V 5 bases short and J 5 bases short, with 9 bases between. The CDR3 has 13 residues. The CDR3 sequence is CASSPEQNEKLFF. As DNA, the CDR3 is TGTGCCAGCAGCCCCGAACAGAATGAAAAACTGTTTTTT. The full variable domain, with the rest looked up from reference TRBV11-3 and TRBJ1-4, is EAGVVQSPRYKIIEKKQPVAFWCNPISGHNTLYWYLQNLGQGPELLIRYENEEAVDDSQLPKDRFSAERLKGVDSTLKIQPAELGDSAVYLCASSPEQNEKLFFGSGTQLSVL.

This rearrangement joins TRBV4-3 to TRBJ1-4, with D possibly matching TRBD1 (5 bases). V shed 0 bases and J shed 8 bases, with 16 bases lying between them. The CDR3 length is 16 residues. Germline values: CDR1 LGHNA, CDR2 YSLEER. For the CDR3, the DNA is TGCGCCAGCAGCCAAGACCCTCACCAGGGCGAAGAAAAACTGTTTTTT. Protein sequence: CASSQDPHQGEEKLFF.

This clone was seen a few times. J is TRBJ2-1 and V is TRBV27, with 9 bases that match TRBD1. The J segment lost 4 bases and the V segment lost 6 bases, leaving 7 bases of the junction unmatched. CDR3 size: 15 residues. The germline gives CDR1 MNHEY, CDR2 SMNVEV (reference sequence). CDR3 residues: CASSTGTGWYNEQFF. The CDR3 DNA is TGTGCCAGCAGCACCGGGACAGGGTGGTACAATGAGCAGTTCTTC.

This chain connects TRBV30 to TRBJ2-2; the D is unclear. Trimming cost V 1 base and J 3 bases, with 12 bases left between them. CDR1 is GTSNPN and CDR2 is SVGIG in the germline V gene (reference sequence). There are 15 residues in the CDR3. The CDR3 loop is CAWSEGRSDTGELFF. CDR3 DNA: TGTGCCTGGAGTGAAGGTCGCAGCGACACCGGGGAGCTGTTTTTT. The variable domain in full, completed from reference TRBV30 and TRBJ2-2, reads SQTIHQWPATLVQPVGSPLSLECTVEGTSNPNLYWYRQAAGRGLQLLFYSVGIGQISSEVPQNLSASRPQDRQFILSSKKLLLSDSGFYLCAWSEGRSDTGELFFGEGSRLTVL.

The rearrangement joins TRBV9 to TRBJ1-4; 7 positions match TRBD1. Unmatched junction bases numbered 13, after V lost 4 bases and J lost 7 bases. Per germline, CDR1 SGDLS and CDR2 YYNGEE. The CDR3 is 16 residues long. The CDR3 is CASSPAPTGRVEKLFF. CDR3 coding DNA: TGTGCCAGCAGCCCCGCCCCGACAGGGCGGGTTGAAAAACTGTTTTTT.

This rearrangement joins TRBV7-9 to TRBJ2-7, with D maybe TRBD2 (6 bases). CDR3 size: 14 residues. CDR1 is SEHNR, CDR2 FQNEAQ, per germline (reference sequence). V lost 1 base, J lost 5 bases, and 12 bases lay in between. This CDR3 is CASSLGTGGNEQYF. The CDR3 DNA is TGTGCCAGCAGCTTAGGAACAGGCGGGAACGAGCAGTACTTC.

The chain joins TRBV2 to TRBJ2-1; D gene ambiguous. With 7 bases removed from V and 1 base from J, the gap between germline ends came to 8 bases. This CDR3 comprises 13 residues. Germline V gene sequence: CDR1 SNHLY, CDR2 FYNNEI. Written as DNA, the CDR3 is TGTGCCAGCATAGCCTCGTCCTACAATGAGCAGTTCTTC. Amino acid sequence: CASIASSYNEQFF.

This chain connects TRBV30 to TRBJ2-4, with TRBD1 as a possible D gene (5 bases). With 7 bases removed from V and 6 bases from J, the gap between germline ends came to 13 bases. Germline V gives CDR1 GTSNPN, CDR2 SVGIG (reference sequence). The length of the CDR3 is 12 residues. CDR3 protein: CAFGHTGNIQYF. CDR3 DNA: TGTGCCTTCGGACATACAGGAAACATTCAGTACTTC.

This clone was detected ten times or more. This chain uses TRBV2 with TRBJ2-2, with TRBD1 identical over 8 bases. CDR3 length equals 15 residues. Per germline, CDR1 SNHLY and CDR2 FYNNEI. V lost 6 bases to trimming and J lost 2 bases; unmatched junction nucleotides: 5. In nucleotides, the CDR3 is TGTGCCAGCAGGGGGACAGGACGAAACACCGGGGAGCTGTTTTTT. Translated: CASRGTGRNTGELFF.

V usage is TRBV7-2 and J usage is TRBJ1-1; tentatively, D is TRBD1 (5 bases). Germline CDR1 is SGHTA and CDR2 is FQGNSA. The CDR3 sequence is 13 residues long. V was clipped by 1 base and J by 8 bases, with 11 bases between them. In nucleotides, the CDR3 is TGTGCCAGCAGCTTAGGACAGCCGCGGGAAGCTTTCTTT. Translated, it gives CASSLGQPREAFF.

The rearrangement uses TRBV11-2 and TRBJ2-3; 9 nucleotides agree with TRBD2. Germline trimming cut 3 bases from V and 7 bases from J; bases unmatched to any gene: 5. This CDR3 spans 14 amino acids. The germline V gene encodes CDR1 SGHAT and CDR2 FQNNGV. The CDR3 is CASSLGGRGNTQYF. For the CDR3, the DNA is TGTGCCAGCAGCTTGGGCGGGAGGGGTAATACGCAGTATTTT.

This chain uses TRBV7-2 with TRBJ1-2, with 7 bases matching TRBD1. The CDR3 contains 14 residues. V trimming: 5 bases; J trimming: 0 bases; junction bases outside the gene matches: 3. The germline V gene encodes CDR1 SGHTA and CDR2 FQGNSA. Written as DNA, the CDR3 is TGTGCCAGCAGCGCGGGACAGACTAACTATGGCTACACCTTC. This gives the protein CASSAGQTNYGYTF.

V and J are TRBV18 and TRBJ2-7; possibly TRBD1 for D (6 bases). The germline CDR1 and CDR2 sequences are KGHSH and LQKENI. V shed 5 bases and J shed 2 bases, with 10 bases lying between them. This CDR3 has 13 residues. Written as DNA, the CDR3 is TGTGCCAGCTCATTCGGACAGCCCTACGAGCAGTACTTC. It translates to CASSFGQPYEQYF.

This clone was detected once. The chain joins TRBV28 to TRBJ1-5; perhaps TRBD1 as D (5 bases). Trimming stripped 1 base from V and 7 bases from J, with 14 bases between. The CDR3 loop spans 15 amino acids. Looked up from germline, CDR1 is MDHEN and CDR2 is SYDVKM. CDR3 DNA: TGTGCCAGCAGTTTATACGTTCCGGGGGGACAGCCCCAGCATTTT. Amino acid sequence: CASSLYVPGGQPQHF.

The V gene is TRBV10-2, the J gene TRBJ2-7; 7 bases agree with TRBD1. Looked up from germline, CDR1 is WSHSY and CDR2 is SAAADI. The junction had 9 bases not matched to a gene; V was cut back by 6 bases and J by 4 bases. This CDR3 comprises 14 residues. Here the CDR3 DNA reads TGCGCCAGCAGACTCGCAGGGGGATCGTACGAGCAGTACTTC. Its translation is CASRLAGGSYEQYF.

The chain couples TRBV10-2 to TRBJ2-5, with a possible D match to TRBD2 (5 bases). In germline, CDR1 is WSHSY, CDR2 SAAADI. The CDR3 loop spans 16 amino acids. V lost 3 bases to trimming and J lost 5 bases, with 19 bases between them. The CDR3 region is CASSDIRTGSRETQYF. The CDR3 DNA follows: TGCGCCAGCAGTGACATACGGACGGGGAGCCGTGAGACCCAGTACTTC.

V usage is TRBV14 and J usage is TRBJ1-2; D gene uncertain. Trimming took 0 bases from V and 2 from J, leaving 13 bases between them. Per germline, CDR1 SGHDN and CDR2 FVKESK. The CDR3 runs 16 residues. This CDR3 reads CASSQETDPTNYGYTF. CDR3 DNA sequence: TGTGCCAGCAGCCAAGAAACAGATCCGACCAACTATGGCTACACCTTC.

In its sample, this clone was seen once. This chain uses TRBV9 with TRBJ1-1; D might be TRBD1 (6 bases). CDR3 length: 14 amino acids. Germline loops: CDR1 SGDLS, CDR2 YYNGEE. V was trimmed by 1 base and J by 1 base, leaving 8 bases between them. The CDR3 DNA reads TGTGCCAGCAGCGTACAGGGGACGAACACTGAAGCTTTCTTT. Its protein product is CASSVQGTNTEAFF.

V and J are TRBV11-3 and TRBJ2-1; 9 bases are shared with TRBD2. The CDR3 runs 14 residues. Germline-derived CDR1 and CDR2 are SGHNT and YENEEA. V trimming: 8 bases; J trimming: 3 bases; junction bases outside the gene matches: 5. The CDR3 here is CASAGGPRYNEQFF. The DNA for the CDR3 is TGTGCCAGCGCGGGGGGGCCCCGCTACAATGAGCAGTTCTTC.

The CDR3 bases are TGTGCCATCAGCCAACCCGGGACAGGGAAAGACGAGCAGTACTTC. Encoded protein: CAISQPGTGKDEQYF. The chain uses TRBV10-3 and TRBJ2-7; 9 nucleotides align to TRBD1. The junction had 11 bases not matched to a gene; V was cut back by 6 bases and J by 5 bases. This CDR3 is built from 15 residues. CDR1 ENHRY and CDR2 SYGVKD come from the germline V gene.

The V gene is TRBV7-3, the J gene TRBJ2-2, with 7 bases lining up with TRBD1. Trimming took 1 base from V and 9 from J; bases not matched to a gene: 2. CDR3 length equals 13 residues. CDR1 and CDR2 from the germline V gene are SGHTA and FQGTGA. The CDR3 region is CASSLIGGWELFF. CDR3 sequence (DNA): TGTGCCAGCAGCTTAATAGGGGGCTGGGAGCTGTTTTTT.

This clone was seen once. The V and J genes are TRBV4-1 and TRBJ1-2; D ambiguous. CDR1 is MGHRA and CDR2 is YSYEKL in the germline V gene. This CDR3 has 14 residues. V lost 1 base to trimming and J lost 4 bases, with 10 bases between them. CDR3 loop: CASSQASEGYGYTF. For the CDR3, the DNA is TGCGCCAGCAGCCAAGCCTCGGAGGGCTATGGCTACACCTTC.

The CDR3 nucleotides are TGTGCCAGCAGCTTAGGCGGACAGGGGCACTACGAGCAGTACTTC. It is translated as CASSLGGQGHYEQYF. This chain uses TRBV7-2 with TRBJ2-7; TRBD1 matches at 9 bases. Looked up from germline, CDR1 is SGHTA and CDR2 is FQGNSA. CDR3 size: 15 residues. Trimming at V came to 1 base and at J to 3 bases, leaving 4 bases not matched to a gene.